A single sample is the source of the 9 T cell receptor beta chains below, sequenced in a study of T cells expressing NK-cell markers. TCRdb reprocessed the 5' RACE reads and keeps a single row for each CDR3 protein, giving no DNA. Here the sample table reports 450,000 to 600,000 distinct CDR3 sequences. The sample comprised blood T cells: a sorted CD56 or NKG2C T cell subset, CD4+ or CD8+ T cells, or bulk PBMC T cells (not recorded which). Receptor source: a man aged 18-30 years in good health.

This chain uses TRBV20-1 with TRBJ1-6. Germline assignment: CDR1 DFQATT and CDR2 SNEGSKA (reference sequence). CDR3 length: 15 amino acids. CDR3 sequence: CSARDQGRYNSPLHF.

This chain joins TRBV7-6 and TRBJ1-1; lacking DNA, the TRBD1 call made by TCRdb goes unchecked. This CDR3 region has 16 residues. Germline CDR1 SGHVS, CDR2 FNYEAQ. The CDR3: CASSSYRGVVNTEAFF.

The chain combines TRBV29-1 with TRBJ2-1; TCRdb lists TRBD2, though no DNA is available to test this call. CDR1 and CDR2 (germline): SQVTM, ANQGSEA. CDR3 length: 14 amino acids. CDR3 residues: CSVESSGGYNEQFF.

V usage is TRBV6-5 and J usage is TRBJ1-1; TCRdb outputs TRBD1, but without DNA this stays unchecked. From germline, CDR1 is MNHEY and CDR2 SVGAGI. The CDR3 runs 14 residues. The CDR3 spells CASSYSTGGFAAFF.

The chain is built from TRBV27 and TRBJ1-5; TCRdb names TRBD1, which stays unverified in the absence of DNA. CDR1 is MNHEY and CDR2 is SMNVEV in the germline V gene (reference sequence). The CDR3 has 11 residues. The chain's CDR3 is CASGRDEPQHF.

The rearrangement joins TRBV4-2 to TRBJ2-1; TCRdb indicates TRBD2, and absent DNA this call remains unverified. Germline CDR1 and CDR2: LGHNA and YNFKEQ. This CDR3 spans 15 amino acids. The CDR3 reads CASSQFERENNEQFF.

The genes are TRBV7-9 and TRBJ1-2; TCRdb lists TRBD1, though no DNA is available to test this call. Per germline, CDR1 SEHNR and CDR2 FQNEAQ (reference sequence). The CDR3 loop spans 14 amino acids. The CDR3 region is CASSGRDRDYGYTF.

This chain links TRBV29-1 with TRBJ2-7; TCRdb's D gene call, TRBD2, goes unchecked for lack of DNA. There are 14 residues in the CDR3. Germline values: CDR1 SQVTM, CDR2 ANQGSEA. CDR3 loop: CSVLTSESRYEQYF.

The chain has TRBV20-1 and TRBJ2-7; TCRdb's assignment of TRBD2 cannot be checked, as there is no DNA. The CDR3 sequence is 15 residues long. Germline CDR1 is DFQATT and CDR2 is SNEGSKA (reference sequence). The CDR3 spells CSASPRTAESYEQYF.